These 27 T cell receptor beta chains came from one sample sequenced in a study of blood T cells in healthy people across ages. A second PCR of 7 to 11 cycles used a sample-barcoded 5' primer and a J-beta primer mix. TCRdb recomputed calls from the 5' RACE reads with MiXCR, one row per CDR3 protein. Here the sample spans 750,000 or so distinct CDR3 sequences, around a quarter being singletons. These data were also reused for a study on T cells of mothers and their children.

Sequenced input: blood. These receptors all stem from a boy between 5 and 17 years old in good health.

The V gene is TRBV29-1, the J gene TRBJ2-1; 8 positions match TRBD2. The CDR3 runs 13 residues. Germline CDR1 is SQVTM and CDR2 is ANQGSEA. The CDR3 region has the DNA TGCAACGCCGGGACTAGTTTTGGAAATGAGCAGTTCTTC. Protein sequence: CNAGTSFGNEQFF.

The chain employs TRBV9 and TRBJ2-3; D is undetermined. Trimming left V 4 bases short and J 6 bases short, with 12 bases between. The CDR3 has 13 amino acids. The V gene's germline CDR1 is SGDLS and CDR2 YYNGEE. CDR3 DNA: TGTGCCAGCAGCATTACCTTAAGGGATACGCAGTATTTT. Protein: CASSITLRDTQYF.

A note on this clonotype: It is unclear where the CDR3 begins or ends on the DNA, so no DNA is shown, and the CDR3 is as TCRdb lists it. The CDR3 sequence is CASSLVAGGWNGYTFGSGYEQYF. The chain links TRBV5-4 to TRBJ2-7; TRBD1 is the table's D call, not checked against the DNA. The CDR3 comprises 23 residues, both ends counted. Germline loops: CDR1 SGHNT, CDR2 YYREEE (reference sequence).

This clonotype was observed a handful of times. The V gene is TRBV2, the J gene TRBJ2-3; weak D call: TRBD1 (5 bases). V was cut by 8 bases and J by 0 bases, with 12 bases left in between. CDR1 and CDR2 from the germline V gene are SNHLY and FYNNEI. The CDR3 is 14 residues long. The CDR3 DNA reads as TGTGCCAGCTCATTGCAGGGTAGCACAGATACGCAGTATTTT. Protein sequence: CASSLQGSTDTQYF.

This clonotype was found a few times. The V and J genes are TRBV6-6 and TRBJ1-2; 10 nucleotides match TRBD1. V dropped 10 bases and J dropped 4; count of bases not matched to a gene: 6. The CDR3 contains 13 residues. CDR1 is MNHNY and CDR2 is SVGAGI in the germline V gene (reference sequence). The CDR3 here is CAIGTGVFYGYTF. CDR3 coding DNA: TGTGCCATCGGGACAGGGGTATTCTATGGCTACACCTTC.

A few counts support this clonotype. This chain uses TRBV28 with TRBJ2-7; TRBD1 is a possible D gene (6 bases). Germline CDR1 is MDHEN and CDR2 is SYDVKM. CDR3 length: 12 residues. The V and J ends lost 6 bases and 7 bases respectively, with 13 bases between them. CDR3 nucleotides: TGTGCCAGCAGACGTTCCCAGGGGGAGCAGTACTTC. Protein: CASRRSQGEQYF.

About this clonotype: Being one base from a much bigger clone, this may be a read error. The genes are TRBV4-1 and TRBJ1-2; no definite D call. V dropped 7 bases and J dropped 9 bases, with 24 bases sitting between them. The germline V gene has CDR1 MGHRA and CDR2 YSYEKL. This CDR3 has 15 residues. The CDR3 is CASTATINYEDRYTF. The CDR3 region has the DNA TGCGCCAGCACGGCTACTATCAACTATGAGGATCGCTACACCTTC.

On this clonotype: The junction does not match germline at one end; this may be a read error. The chain has TRBV19 and TRBJ1-2; D call uncertain. Germline assignment: CDR1 LNHDA and CDR2 SQIVND (reference sequence). The CDR3 sequence is 11 residues long. In DNA form, the CDR3 reads TGTGCCAGTAGTATGGTTTCTGGCTGCACCTTC. Protein product: CASSMVSGCTF.

A few counts support this clonotype. The rearrangement links TRBV3-1 to TRBJ2-5; 8 bases are shared with TRBD1. Germline CDR1 is LGHDT and CDR2 is YNNKEL (reference sequence). J lost 5 bases, V lost 5 bases, and 10 bases had no gene match. This CDR3 has 15 amino acids. The CDR3 nucleotides are TGTGCCAGCAGCTTACGGACAGGGCGAACGGAGACCCAGTACTTC. It translates to CASSLRTGRTETQYF.

The CDR3 is CASSKVRDWGYNEQFF. In DNA, the CDR3 is TGTGCCAGCAGCAAAGTAAGGGACTGGGGATACAATGAGCAGTTCTTC. The J gene is TRBJ2-1, the V gene TRBV21-1; the table assigns TRBD1, which was not confirmed against the DNA. TRBV21-1 is given as a pseudogene. The length of the CDR3 is 16 residues.

V usage is TRBV7-9 and J usage is TRBJ1-3; D ambiguous. The V gene's germline CDR1 is SEHNR and CDR2 FQNEAQ (reference sequence). The CDR3 totals 14 residues. V lost 5 bases and J lost 0, with 8 bases in between. The CDR3, as DNA: TGTGCCAGCAGCAATACAGCCTCTGGAAACACCATATATTTT. Translating gives CASSNTASGNTIYF. Variable domain in full (rest from reference TRBV7-9 and TRBJ1-3): DTGVSQNPRHKITKRGQNVTFRCDPISEHNRLYWYRQTLGQGPEFLTYFQNEAQLEKSRLLSDRFSAERPKGSFSTLEIQRTEQGDSAMYLCASSNTASGNTIYFGEGSWLTVV.

This clonotype was picked up a small number of times. V and J are TRBV28 and TRBJ2-7; D is tentatively TRBD1 or TRBD2 (5 bases each). Looked up from germline, CDR1 is MDHEN and CDR2 is SYDVKM. V was cut by 5 bases and J by 6 bases, with 11 bases left in between. This CDR3 has 12 residues. CDR3 in DNA: TGTGCCAGCAGTGGTGACGGGGCCGAGCAGTACTTC. It codes for CASSGDGAEQYF.

V gene TRBV10-3 combines with J gene TRBJ2-5, with D possibly TRBD2 on 5 matching bases. The J call may be incorrect, as the DNA end agrees better with TRBJ2-7. This CDR3 region has 13 residues. The germline gives CDR1 ENHRY, CDR2 SYGVKD. This chain's CDR3 is CAISDGESYEQYF. In DNA, the CDR3 is TGTGCCATCAGTGATGGGGAGTCCTACGAGCAGTACTTC.

This chain uses TRBV6-6 with TRBJ2-5, with TRBD2 matching over 7 bases. The J call may be mistaken, given a closer DNA end match to TRBJ2-7. This CDR3 region has 15 residues. Germline CDR1 and CDR2: MNHNY and SVGAGI (reference sequence). The CDR3 sequence is CASTLERGNSYEQYF. The CDR3 bases are TGTGCCAGCACCTTGGAGCGGGGAAACTCCTACGAGCAGTACTTC.

Concerning this clonotype itself: It is likely a read error, because the conserved phenylalanine at the end of the CDR3 is missing. The chain joins TRBV7-6 to TRBJ1-1, with 8 bases lining up with TRBD1. The trim removed 6 bases at V and 0 bases at J, leaving 6 bases unmatched. The germline V gene has CDR1 SGHVS and CDR2 FNYEAQ. The CDR3 sequence is 15 residues long. The CDR3 region has the DNA TGTGCCAGCAGTAGCGGACAGGGAGTGAACACTGAAGCTTTCCTT. It is translated as CASSSGQGVNTEAFL.

This clonotype was detected a few times. The rearrangement joins TRBV7-9 to TRBJ1-1, with D possibly TRBD1 on 6 matching bases. This CDR3 is built from 15 residues. Per germline, CDR1 SEHNR and CDR2 FQNEAQ (reference sequence). Trimming removed 0 bases at V and 0 bases at J, with 8 bases between. CDR3 protein: CASSLADRLNTEAFF. Written as DNA, the CDR3 is TGTGCCAGCAGCTTAGCGGACAGATTGAACACTGAAGCTTTCTTT.

Only a few counts were recorded for this clonotype. CDR3 loop: CASSPWASPYEQYF. Written as DNA, the CDR3 is TGTGCCAGCAGCCCCTGGGCGTCACCCTACGAGCAGTACTTC. The gene calls are TRBV11-2 and TRBJ2-7, with D hard to call. The CDR3 sequence is 14 residues long. With 5 bases removed from V and 2 bases from J, the gap between germline ends came to 13 bases. Germline V CDR1 and CDR2: SGHAT, FQNNGV.

This clonotype has at least ten counts. The chain combines TRBV10-3 with TRBJ1-4, with a tentative D call TRBD1 (5 bases). The CDR3 is 17 amino acids. The germline V gene has CDR1 ENHRY and CDR2 SYGVKD. V lost 2 bases to trimming and J lost 8 bases, with 21 bases between them. CDR3 nucleotides: TGTGCCATCAGTGAGGGAACCGGGACCCCGGAAGAAGAAAAACTGTTTTTT. Translating it yields CAISEGTGTPEEEKLFF.

Only a few counts were recorded for this clonotype. The rearrangement uses TRBV11-3 and TRBJ2-3, with 9 bases lining up with TRBD1. The CDR3 runs to 16 residues. Germline values: CDR1 SGHNT, CDR2 YENEEA. The V and J ends lost 6 bases and 4 bases, in that order; junction bases with no gene match: 11. CDR3 in amino acids: CASRSLRDREPDTQYF. CDR3 bases: TGTGCCAGCAGGTCTCTCCGGGACAGGGAGCCAGATACGCAGTATTTT.

The chain links TRBV4-1 to TRBJ2-2; D possibly matches TRBD1 or TRBD2 (5 bases each). This CDR3 comprises 19 residues. Trimming took off 0 bases at V and 0 bases at J, with 17 bases between the two ends. Germline CDR1 MGHRA, CDR2 YSYEKL. This CDR3 is CASSQDVEGWGPNTGELFF. The CDR3 DNA reads TGCGCCAGCAGCCAAGATGTCGAGGGGTGGGGTCCGAACACCGGGGAGCTGTTTTTT.

This chain uses TRBV12-3 or TRBV12-4 with TRBJ1-6; no reliable D call. The CDR3 runs to 13 residues. Trimming shortened V by 5 bases and J by 7 bases, and 9 bases separated the two germline ends. DNA for the CDR3: TGTGCCAGCAGTAGCAGGAACAATTCACCCCTCCACTTT. Its protein product is CASSSRNNSPLHF.

A remark on this clonotype: A junction boundary mismatches the germline segment, possibly from a read error. This rearrangement joins TRBV7-7 to TRBJ2-5, with 8 bases aligning to TRBD2. This CDR3 is 14 amino acids long. Germline CDR1 is SSHAT and CDR2 is FNYEAQ (reference sequence). The CDR3 DNA reads TGTGCTAGCAGCTTATCAGCGGGAGAAGGGACCCAGTACTTC. Translated, it gives CASSLSAGEGTQYF.

V gene TRBV5-1 combines with J gene TRBJ2-2; 10 bases map to TRBD2. The CDR3 covers 15 residues. Germline V gene data show CDR1 as SGHRS and CDR2 as YFSETQ. V was clipped by 3 bases and J by 3 bases; unmatched bases: 2. CDR3 DNA sequence: TGCGCCAGCAGCTGGGGGACTAGCGACACCGGGGAGCTGTTTTTT. Protein sequence: CASSWGTSDTGELFF.

This clonotype was seen only a few times. The rearrangement uses TRBV20-1 and TRBJ2-3; D not certain. Trimming removed 3 bases from V and 0 bases from J, with 10 bases in between. Per germline, CDR1 DFQATT and CDR2 SNEGSKA (reference sequence). The CDR3 loop spans 14 amino acids. The CDR3 nucleotides read TGCAGTGCTAGGCTCGACCGGAGCACAGATACGCAGTATTTT. Translated, it gives CSARLDRSTDTQYF.

The chain carries TRBV7-9 and TRBJ2-4; maybe TRBD2 (5 bases). Germline CDR1 reads SEHNR; CDR2 reads FQNEAQ (reference sequence). The CDR3 is made up of 18 amino acids. The ends were cut back, 0 bases at V and 0 bases at J, with 15 bases in the middle. The CDR3 DNA reads as TGTGCCAGCAGCTTAGCGTTATCGTGGGGAGAAGCCAAAAACATTCAGTACTTC. Translating it yields CASSLALSWGEAKNIQYF.

The chain links TRBV5-1 to TRBJ2-7; possible D gene TRBD2, 5 bases. Trimming left V 2 bases short and J 2 bases short, with 11 bases between. Germline loops: CDR1 SGHRS, CDR2 YFSETQ. The CDR3 has 14 amino acids. The CDR3, as DNA: TGCGCCAGCAGCTTTGAGCCCGGGACCTACGAGCAGTACTTC. It translates to CASSFEPGTYEQYF.

The CDR3 region has the DNA TGTGCCAGCAGCCAAACAAACTTGCAGCGGGGGCTCTACGAGCAGTACTTC. This translates into CASSQTNLQRGLYEQYF. V usage is TRBV7-8 and J usage is TRBJ2-5, with TRBD2 matching over 8 bases. The better agreement between TRBJ2-7 and the DNA end casts doubt on the J call. The CDR3 is 17 residues long. Germline CDR1 is SGHVS and CDR2 is FQNEAQ.